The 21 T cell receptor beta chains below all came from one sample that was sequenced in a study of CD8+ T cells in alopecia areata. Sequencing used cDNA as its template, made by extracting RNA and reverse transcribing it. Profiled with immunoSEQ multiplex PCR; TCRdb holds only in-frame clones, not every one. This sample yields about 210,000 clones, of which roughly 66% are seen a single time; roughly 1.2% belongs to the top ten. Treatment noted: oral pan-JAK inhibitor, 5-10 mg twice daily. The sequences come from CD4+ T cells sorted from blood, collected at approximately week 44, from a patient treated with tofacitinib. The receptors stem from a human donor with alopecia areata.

CDR3: CASRTGVNNEQFF. In DNA, the CDR3 is TGTGCCAGCAGGACCGGGGTCAACAATGAGCAGTTCTTC. This chain connects TRBV28 to TRBJ2-1, with a possible D match to TRBD2 (5 bases). V lost 6 bases and J lost 5, with 11 bases in between. Germline values: CDR1 MDHEN, CDR2 SYDVKM. CDR3 length: 13 residues.

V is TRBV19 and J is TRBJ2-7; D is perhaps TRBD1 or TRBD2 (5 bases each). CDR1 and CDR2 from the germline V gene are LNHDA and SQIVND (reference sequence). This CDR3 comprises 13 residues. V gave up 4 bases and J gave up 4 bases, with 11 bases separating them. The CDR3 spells CASSTGPQYEQYF. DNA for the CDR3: TGTGCCAGTAGTACGGGACCGCAATACGAGCAGTACTTC.

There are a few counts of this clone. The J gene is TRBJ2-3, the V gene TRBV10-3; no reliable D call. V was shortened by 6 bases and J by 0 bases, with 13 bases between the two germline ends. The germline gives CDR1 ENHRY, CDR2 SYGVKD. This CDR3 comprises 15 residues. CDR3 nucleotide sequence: TGTGCCATCAGGTCACTCGCCCCTAGCACAGATACGCAGTATTTT. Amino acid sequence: CAIRSLAPSTDTQYF.

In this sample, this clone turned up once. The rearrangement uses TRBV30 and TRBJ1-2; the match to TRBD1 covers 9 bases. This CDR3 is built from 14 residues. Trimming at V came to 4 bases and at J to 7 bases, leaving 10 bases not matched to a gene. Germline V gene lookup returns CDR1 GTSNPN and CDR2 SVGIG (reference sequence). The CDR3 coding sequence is TGTGCCTGGACTCTACAGGGGGCCTTTTCTGGCTACACCTTC. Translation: CAWTLQGAFSGYTF.

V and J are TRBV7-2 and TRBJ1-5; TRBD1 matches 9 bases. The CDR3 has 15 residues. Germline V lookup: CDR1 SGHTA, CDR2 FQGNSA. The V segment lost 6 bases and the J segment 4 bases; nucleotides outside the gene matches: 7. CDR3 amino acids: CASSRDREKNQPQHF. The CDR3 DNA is TGTGCCAGCAGTCGGGACAGGGAAAAGAATCAGCCCCAGCATTTT.

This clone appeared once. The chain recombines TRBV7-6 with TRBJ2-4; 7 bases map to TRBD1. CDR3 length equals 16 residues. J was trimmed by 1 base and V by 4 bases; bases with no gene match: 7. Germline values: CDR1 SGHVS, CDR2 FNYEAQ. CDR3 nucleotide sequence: TGTGCCAGCAGCTCCGACACACAGGGGGCCAAAAACATTCAGTACTTC. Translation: CASSSDTQGAKNIQYF.

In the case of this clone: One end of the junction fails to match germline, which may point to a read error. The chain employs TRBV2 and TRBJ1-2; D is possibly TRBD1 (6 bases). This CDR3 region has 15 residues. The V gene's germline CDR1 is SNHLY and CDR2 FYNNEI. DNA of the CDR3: TGTGCCAGCAGGGAAGACGGACAGACTAACTATGGCTACACCTTC. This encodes CASREDGQTNYGYTF.

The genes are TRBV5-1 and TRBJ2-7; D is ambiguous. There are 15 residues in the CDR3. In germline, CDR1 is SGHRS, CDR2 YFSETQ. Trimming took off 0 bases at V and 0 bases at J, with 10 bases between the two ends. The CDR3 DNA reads TGCGCCAGCAGCTTGGCGGGTTACGACTCCTACGAGCAGTACTTC. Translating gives CASSLAGYDSYEQYF. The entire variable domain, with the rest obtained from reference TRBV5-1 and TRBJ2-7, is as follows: KAGVTQTPRYLIKTRGQQVTLSCSPISGHRSVSWYQQTPGQGLQFLFEYFSETQRNKGNFPGRFSGRQFSNSRSEMNVSTLELGDSALYLCASSLAGYDSYEQYFGPGTRLTVT.

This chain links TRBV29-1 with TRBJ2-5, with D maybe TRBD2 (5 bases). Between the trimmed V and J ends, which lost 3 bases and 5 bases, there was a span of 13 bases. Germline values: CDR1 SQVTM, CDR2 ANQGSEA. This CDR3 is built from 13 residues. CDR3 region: CSVESVGEETQYF. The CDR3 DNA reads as TGCAGCGTTGAGTCAGTCGGGGAGGAGACCCAGTACTTC.

This chain's CDR3 is CASSYSGGVSYEQYF. CDR3 sequence (DNA): TGTGCCAGCAGTTACTCTGGCGGAGTTTCCTACGAGCAGTACTTC. The rearrangement uses TRBV6-5 and TRBJ2-5; no firm D call. The better agreement between TRBJ2-7 and the DNA end casts doubt on the J call. The CDR3 totals 15 residues. Per germline, CDR1 MNHEY and CDR2 SVGAGI.

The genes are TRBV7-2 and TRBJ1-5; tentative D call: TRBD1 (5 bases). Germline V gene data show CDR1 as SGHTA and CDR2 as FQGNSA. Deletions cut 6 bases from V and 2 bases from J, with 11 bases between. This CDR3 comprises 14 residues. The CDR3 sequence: CASSRDGGNQPQHF. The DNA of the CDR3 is TGTGCCAGCAGTAGGGACGGTGGCAATCAGCCCCAGCATTTT.

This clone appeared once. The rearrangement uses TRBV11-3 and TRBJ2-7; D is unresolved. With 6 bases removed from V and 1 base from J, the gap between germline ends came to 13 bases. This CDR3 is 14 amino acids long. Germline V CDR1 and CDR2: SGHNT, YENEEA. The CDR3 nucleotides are TGTGCCAGCAGACTGATGGCAGATTCCTACGAGCAGTACTTC. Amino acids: CASRLMADSYEQYF.

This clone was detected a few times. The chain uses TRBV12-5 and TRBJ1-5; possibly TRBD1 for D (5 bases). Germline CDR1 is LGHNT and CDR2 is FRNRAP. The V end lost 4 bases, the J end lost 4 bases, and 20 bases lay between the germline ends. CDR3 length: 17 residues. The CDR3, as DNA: TGTGCTAGTGGTTCGACCCTAATCGGGGCTCCAAATCAGCCCCAGCATTTT. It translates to CASGSTLIGAPNQPQHF.

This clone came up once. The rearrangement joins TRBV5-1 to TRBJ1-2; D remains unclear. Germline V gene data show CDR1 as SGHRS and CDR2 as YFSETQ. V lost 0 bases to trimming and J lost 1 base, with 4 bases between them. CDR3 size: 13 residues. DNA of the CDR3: TGCGCCAGCAGCTTGGGGGTTAACTATGGCTACACCTTC. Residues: CASSLGVNYGYTF.

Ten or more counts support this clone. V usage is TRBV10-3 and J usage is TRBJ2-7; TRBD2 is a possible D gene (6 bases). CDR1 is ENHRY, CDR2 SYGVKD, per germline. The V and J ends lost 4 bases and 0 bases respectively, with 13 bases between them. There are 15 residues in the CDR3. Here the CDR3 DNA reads TGTGCCATCAGTGGAGGCGGGGAGAGCTCCTACGAGCAGTACTTC. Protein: CAISGGGESSYEQYF.

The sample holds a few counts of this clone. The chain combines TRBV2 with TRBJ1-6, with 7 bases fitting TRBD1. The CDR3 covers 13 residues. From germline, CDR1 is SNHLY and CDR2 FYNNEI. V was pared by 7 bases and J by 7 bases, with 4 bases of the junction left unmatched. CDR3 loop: CASMKDRNSPLHF. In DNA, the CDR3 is TGTGCCAGCATGAAGGACAGGAATTCACCCCTCCACTTT.

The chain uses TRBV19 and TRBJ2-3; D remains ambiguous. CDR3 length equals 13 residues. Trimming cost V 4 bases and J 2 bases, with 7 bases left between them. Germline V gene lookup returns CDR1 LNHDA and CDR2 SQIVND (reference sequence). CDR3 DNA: TGTGCCAGTAGTAGTTACTACACAGATACGCAGTATTTT. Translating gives CASSSYYTDTQYF.

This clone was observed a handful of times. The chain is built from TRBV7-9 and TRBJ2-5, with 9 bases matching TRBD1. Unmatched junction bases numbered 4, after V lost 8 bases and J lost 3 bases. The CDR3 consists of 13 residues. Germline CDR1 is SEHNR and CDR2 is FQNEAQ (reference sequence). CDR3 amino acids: CASLRTGEETQYF. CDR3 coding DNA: TGTGCCAGCCTTAGGACAGGGGAAGAGACCCAGTACTTC.

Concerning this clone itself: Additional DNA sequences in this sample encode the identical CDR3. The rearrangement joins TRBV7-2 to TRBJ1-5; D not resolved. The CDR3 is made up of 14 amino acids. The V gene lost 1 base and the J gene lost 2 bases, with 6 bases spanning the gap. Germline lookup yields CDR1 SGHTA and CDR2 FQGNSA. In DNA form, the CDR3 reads TGTGCCAGCAGCTTAGAGGGAGGCAATCAGCCCCAGCATTTT. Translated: CASSLEGGNQPQHF.

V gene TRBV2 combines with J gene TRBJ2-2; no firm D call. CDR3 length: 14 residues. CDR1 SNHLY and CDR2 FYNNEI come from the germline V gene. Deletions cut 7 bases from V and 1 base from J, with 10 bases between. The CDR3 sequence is CASKGFENTGELFF. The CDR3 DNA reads TGTGCCAGCAAGGGATTCGAGAACACCGGGGAGCTGTTTTTT.

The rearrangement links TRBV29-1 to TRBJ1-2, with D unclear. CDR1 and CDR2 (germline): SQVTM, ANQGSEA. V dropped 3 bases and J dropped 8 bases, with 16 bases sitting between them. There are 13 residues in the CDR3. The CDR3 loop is CSVEVSLISGYTF. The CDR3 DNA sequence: TGCAGCGTTGAGGTCAGTTTGATCTCGGGCTACACCTTC.